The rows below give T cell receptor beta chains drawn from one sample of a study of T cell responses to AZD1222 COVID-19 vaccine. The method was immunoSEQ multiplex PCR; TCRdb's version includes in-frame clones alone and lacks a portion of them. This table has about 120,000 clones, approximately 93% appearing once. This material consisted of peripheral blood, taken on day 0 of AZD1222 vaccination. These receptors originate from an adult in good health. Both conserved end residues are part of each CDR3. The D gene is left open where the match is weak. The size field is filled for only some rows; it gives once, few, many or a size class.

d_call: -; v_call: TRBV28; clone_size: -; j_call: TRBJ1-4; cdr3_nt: TGTGCCAGCAGTTTAAATGGGACGCCGGTGAGGGAAAAACTGTTTTTT; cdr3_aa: CASSLNGTPVREKLFF
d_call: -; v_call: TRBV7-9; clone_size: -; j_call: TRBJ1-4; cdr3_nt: TGTGCCAGCAGCCCAGGGTACGGGAATGAAAAACTGTTTTTT; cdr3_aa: CASSPGYGNEKLFF
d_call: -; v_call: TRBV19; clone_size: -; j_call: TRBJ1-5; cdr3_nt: TGTGCCAGTAGTATAGATTACCGGTTAGGAGCGAGCAATCAGCCCCAGCATTTT; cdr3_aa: CASSIDYRLGASNQPQHF
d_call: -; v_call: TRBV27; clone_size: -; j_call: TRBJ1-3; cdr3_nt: TGTGCCAGCAGTTTTGGAAACACCATATATTTT; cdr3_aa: CASSFGNTIYF
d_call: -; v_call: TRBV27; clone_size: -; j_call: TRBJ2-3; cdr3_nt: TGTGCCAGCAGGCCACTAGATGCAGATACGCAGTATTTT; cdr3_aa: CASRPLDADTQYF
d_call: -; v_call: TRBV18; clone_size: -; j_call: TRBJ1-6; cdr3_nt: TGTGCCAGCTCACCTAGGGAAGTAAATTCACCCCTCCACTTT; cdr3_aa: CASSPREVNSPLHF
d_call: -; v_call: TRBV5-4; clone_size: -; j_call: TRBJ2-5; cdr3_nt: TGTGCCAGCAGCTCAGGGGTGAGGGAGACCCAGTACTTC; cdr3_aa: CASSSGVRETQYF
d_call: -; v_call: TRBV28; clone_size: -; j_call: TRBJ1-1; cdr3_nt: TGTGCCAGCACCCTTCCAGGGGCAAACACTGAAGCTTTCTTT; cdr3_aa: CASTLPGANTEAFF
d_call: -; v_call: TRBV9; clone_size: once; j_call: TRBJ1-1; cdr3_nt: TGTGCCAGCAGCGGAACAACGAACACTGAAGCTTTCTTT; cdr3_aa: CASSGTTNTEAFF
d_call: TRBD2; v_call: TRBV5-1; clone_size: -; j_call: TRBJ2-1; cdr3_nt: TGCGCCAGCAGCGCCGGGACTAGCGGGAGCTCCTACAATGAGCAGTTCTTC; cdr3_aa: CASSAGTSGSSYNEQFF
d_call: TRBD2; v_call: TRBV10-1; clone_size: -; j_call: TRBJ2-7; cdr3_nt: TGCGCCAGCAGTGAAACACTAGCGGGAGGCCCTCGAGACGAGCAGTACTTC; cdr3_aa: CASSETLAGGPRDEQYF
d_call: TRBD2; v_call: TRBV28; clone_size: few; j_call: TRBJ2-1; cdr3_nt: TGTGCCAGCACTTCAGCGGGAGAGCGGAGCTCCTACAATGAGCAGTTCTTC; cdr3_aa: CASTSAGERSSYNEQFF
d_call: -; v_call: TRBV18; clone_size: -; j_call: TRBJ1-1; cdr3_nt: TGTGCCAGCTCACCACCGGCGGTAGGGGGGAACACTGAAGCTTTCTTT; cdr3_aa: CASSPPAVGGNTEAFF
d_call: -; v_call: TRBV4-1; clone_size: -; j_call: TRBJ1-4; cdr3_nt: TGCGCCAGCAGCCAAGGGGGCTTTCTATTAACTAATGAAAAACTGTTTTTT; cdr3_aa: CASSQGGFLLTNEKLFF
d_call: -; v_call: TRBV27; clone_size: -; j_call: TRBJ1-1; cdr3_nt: TGTGCCAGCAGTTTAACGGGAGGTTGGACTGAAGCTTTCTTT; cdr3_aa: CASSLTGGWTEAFF
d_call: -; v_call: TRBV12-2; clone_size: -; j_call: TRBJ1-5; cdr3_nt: TGTGCAAGTCGCTTACGTGGTGGTGGGAGAAGCAATCAGCCCCAGCATTTT; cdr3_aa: CASRLRGGGRSNQPQHF
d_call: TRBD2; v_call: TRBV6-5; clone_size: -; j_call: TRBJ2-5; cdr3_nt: TGTGCCAGCAGCGGACTAGCGGGACGGGGAGAGACCCAGTACTTC; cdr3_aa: CASSGLAGRGETQYF
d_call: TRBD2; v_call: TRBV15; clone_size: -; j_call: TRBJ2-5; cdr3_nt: TGTGCCACCAGCCGAGGGACGCGGGAGGGCCAAGAGACCCAGTACTTC; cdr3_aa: CATSRGTREGQETQYF
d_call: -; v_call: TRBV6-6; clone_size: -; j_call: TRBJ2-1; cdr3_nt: TGTGCCAGCACTGCCAGGGTTAGGGATGAGCAGTTCTTC; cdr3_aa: CASTARVRDEQFF
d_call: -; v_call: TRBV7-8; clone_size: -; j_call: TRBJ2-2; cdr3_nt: TGTGCCAGCAGCGCGAAGGTGGGGGAGCTGTTTTTT; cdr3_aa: CASSAKVGELFF
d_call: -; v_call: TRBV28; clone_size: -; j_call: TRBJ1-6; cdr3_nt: TGTGCCAGCAGTTCAGCGGTACAGGGTTTGAATAATTCACCCCTCCACTTT; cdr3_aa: CASSSAVQGLNNSPLHF
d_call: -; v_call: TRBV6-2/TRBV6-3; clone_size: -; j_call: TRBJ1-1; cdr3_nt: TGTGCCAGCAGTTTTACGGGTGAAGCTTTCTTT; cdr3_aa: CASSFTGEAFF
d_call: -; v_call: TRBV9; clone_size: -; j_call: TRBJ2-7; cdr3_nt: TGTGCCAGCAGCGTAGGGGCAGGAGCCTACGAGCAGTACTTC; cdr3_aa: CASSVGAGAYEQYF
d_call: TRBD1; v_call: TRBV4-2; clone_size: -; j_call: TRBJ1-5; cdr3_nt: TGTGCCAGCAGCCAAGATAGGGGGGTTCGACAGGGGGCAAATCAGCCCCAGCATTTT; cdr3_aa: CASSQDRGVRQGANQPQHF
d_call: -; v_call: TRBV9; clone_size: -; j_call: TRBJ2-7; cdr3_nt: TGTGCCAGCAGCTTATTACCCCAGAGCTCCTACGAGCAGTACTTC; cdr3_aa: CASSLLPQSSYEQYF
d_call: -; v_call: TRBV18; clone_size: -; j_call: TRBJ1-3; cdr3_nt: TGTGCCAGCTCAGCAACTCCTGGAAACACCATATATTTT; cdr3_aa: CASSATPGNTIYF
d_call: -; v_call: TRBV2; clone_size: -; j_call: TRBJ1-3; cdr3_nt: TGTGCCAGCAGTGATCCTGTGATCTCTGGAAACACCATATATTTT; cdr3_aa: CASSDPVISGNTIYF
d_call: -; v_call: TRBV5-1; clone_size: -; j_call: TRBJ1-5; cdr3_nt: TGCGCCAGCAGTTCTCGGGCAGGGGATCAGCCCCAGCATTTT; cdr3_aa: CASSSRAGDQPQHF
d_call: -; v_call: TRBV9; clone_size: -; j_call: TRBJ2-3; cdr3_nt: TGTGCCAGCAGCGCACGGGGAGACACAGATACGCAGTATTTT; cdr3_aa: CASSARGDTDTQYF
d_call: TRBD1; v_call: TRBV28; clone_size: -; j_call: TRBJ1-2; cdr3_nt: TGTGCCAGCAGAGCCGGGACAGTGCTGGCGCGTAACTATGGCTACACCTTC; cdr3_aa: CASRAGTVLARNYGYTF
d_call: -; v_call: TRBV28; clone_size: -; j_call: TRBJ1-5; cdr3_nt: TGTGCCAGCAGTTTAGAGGGAATAGGGCAGCCCCAGCATTTT; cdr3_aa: CASSLEGIGQPQHF
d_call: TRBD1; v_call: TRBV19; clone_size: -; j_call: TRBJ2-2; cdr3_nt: TGTGCCAGTAGTTTGGGACAGGGGCTAACCGGGGAGCTGTTTTTT; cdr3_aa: CASSLGQGLTGELFF
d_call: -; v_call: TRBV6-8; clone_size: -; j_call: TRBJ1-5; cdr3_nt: TGTGCCAGCCTCGGAGGGGGCAATCAGCCCCAGCATTTT; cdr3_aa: CASLGGGNQPQHF
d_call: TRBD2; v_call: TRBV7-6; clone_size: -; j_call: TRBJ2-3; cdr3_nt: TGTGCCAGCAGCTCTCGGACTAGCGGGAGAATGAAAGATACGCAGTATTTT; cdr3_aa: CASSSRTSGRMKDTQYF
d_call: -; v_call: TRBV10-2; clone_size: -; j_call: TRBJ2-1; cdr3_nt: TGCGCCAGCATGCGGGACAGCTCCTACAATGAGCAGTTCTTC; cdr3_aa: CASMRDSSYNEQFF